A selection of T cell receptor beta chains follows, all from one sample in a study of blood T cell repertoires in COVID-19. TCRdb's table, derived via immunoSEQ multiplex PCR, lists solely in-frame clones and lacks some. This sample has 350,000 to 400,000 clones, with approximately 89% found just once. The sample comprised PBMCs or T cells enriched from blood (not recorded which). The receptors derive from a woman aged 25-40 years who had recovered from COVID-19. Both conserved end residues are part of each CDR3. Each record gives: D gene, J gene, V gene, clone size, CDR3 protein, CDR3 DNA. The D gene is left open where the match is weak. Expanded clones get a size class; other rows say once, few or many, or leave the size out.

d_call: NA; j_call: TRBJ1-2; v_call: TRBV30; clone_size: NA; cdr3_aa: CAWSSIDSRRGYTF; cdr3_nt: TGTGCCTGGAGCTCTATTGACAGCCGCCGCGGCTACACCTTC
d_call: TRBD1; j_call: TRBJ1-1; v_call: TRBV28; clone_size: NA; cdr3_aa: CASSLYGGTGHTEAFF; cdr3_nt: TGTGCCAGCAGTTTATATGGAGGGACAGGGCACACTGAAGCTTTCTTT
d_call: NA; j_call: TRBJ2-7; v_call: TRBV9; clone_size: NA; cdr3_aa: CASSVGAGMYEQYF; cdr3_nt: TGTGCCAGCAGCGTAGGGGCAGGGATGTACGAGCAGTACTTC
d_call: NA; j_call: TRBJ2-1; v_call: TRBV19; clone_size: NA; cdr3_aa: CASRGTDLVYNEQFF; cdr3_nt: TGTGCCAGTAGGGGAACGGACTTAGTCTACAATGAGCAGTTCTTC
d_call: NA; j_call: TRBJ2-7; v_call: TRBV5-6; clone_size: NA; cdr3_aa: CASSRKGVYEQYF; cdr3_nt: TGTGCCAGCAGCCGTAAAGGGGTATACGAGCAGTACTTC
d_call: NA; j_call: TRBJ1-1; v_call: TRBV30; clone_size: NA; cdr3_aa: CAWSVLGRNTEAFF; cdr3_nt: TGTGCCTGGAGTGTACTAGGGAGAAACACTGAAGCTTTCTTT
d_call: NA; j_call: TRBJ1-2; v_call: TRBV19; clone_size: NA; cdr3_aa: CASSAGQDYGYTF; cdr3_nt: TGTGCCAGTAGTGCCGGTCAGGACTATGGCTACACCTTC
d_call: NA; j_call: TRBJ1-1; v_call: TRBV7-9; clone_size: NA; cdr3_aa: CASSFRRGNTEAFF; cdr3_nt: TGTGCCAGCAGCTTCCGAAGGGGGAACACTGAAGCTTTCTTT
d_call: TRBD2; j_call: TRBJ2-1; v_call: TRBV7-9; clone_size: NA; cdr3_aa: CASSFGGGAHEQFF; cdr3_nt: TGTGCCAGCAGCTTCGGGGGAGGGGCCCATGAGCAGTTCTTC
d_call: TRBD1; j_call: TRBJ1-6; v_call: TRBV3-1/TRBV3-2; clone_size: NA; cdr3_aa: CASSPRTGGNSPLHF; cdr3_nt: TGTGCCAGCAGCCCACGGACAGGGGGGAATTCACCCCTCCACTTT
d_call: NA; j_call: TRBJ2-2; v_call: TRBV12-3/TRBV12-4; clone_size: NA; cdr3_aa: CAVPTATGELFF; cdr3_nt: TGTGCCGTCCCGACTGCCACCGGGGAGCTGTTTTTT
d_call: NA; j_call: TRBJ2-3; v_call: TRBV7-3; clone_size: NA; cdr3_aa: CASSLNPPPGLDTQYF; cdr3_nt: TGTGCCAGCAGCTTAAATCCGCCCCCCGGGTTGGATACGCAGTATTTT
d_call: TRBD1; j_call: TRBJ1-2; v_call: TRBV19; clone_size: NA; cdr3_aa: CASSIGQGVGGYTF; cdr3_nt: TGTGCCAGTAGTATCGGACAGGGGGTGGGCGGCTACACCTTC
d_call: TRBD2; j_call: TRBJ2-7; v_call: TRBV5-4; clone_size: few; cdr3_aa: CASSLIAGRTYEQYF; cdr3_nt: TGTGCCAGCAGCTTGATAGCGGGACGCACCTACGAGCAGTACTTC
d_call: NA; j_call: TRBJ1-2; v_call: TRBV7-9; clone_size: NA; cdr3_aa: CASSFYRAGGYTF; cdr3_nt: TGTGCCAGCAGTTTTTACAGGGCTGGGGGCTACACCTTC
d_call: NA; j_call: TRBJ1-1; v_call: TRBV12-3/TRBV12-4; clone_size: NA; cdr3_aa: CASSLMGSEAFF; cdr3_nt: TGTGCCAGCAGTTTAATGGGGAGTGAAGCTTTCTTT
d_call: TRBD1; j_call: TRBJ1-2; v_call: TRBV27; clone_size: NA; cdr3_aa: CASSPRNPQGARRGYTF; cdr3_nt: TGTGCCAGCAGTCCCCGTAATCCACAGGGGGCGCGACGTGGCTACACCTTC
d_call: NA; j_call: TRBJ2-3; v_call: TRBV7-3; clone_size: NA; cdr3_aa: CASSRGAEGSTDTQYF; cdr3_nt: TGTGCCAGCAGCCGGGGGGCCGAAGGGAGCACAGATACGCAGTATTTT
d_call: NA; j_call: TRBJ1-1; v_call: TRBV7-3; clone_size: NA; cdr3_aa: CASSLRDIAVTEAFF; cdr3_nt: TGTGCCAGCAGCTTAAGAGACATTGCTGTAACTGAAGCTTTCTTT
d_call: TRBD1; j_call: TRBJ2-1; v_call: TRBV7-6; clone_size: NA; cdr3_aa: CASSLTAGGGYWGSYNEQFF; cdr3_nt: TGTGCCAGCAGCTTAACAGCAGGGGGCGGGTATTGGGGCTCCTACAATGAGCAGTTCTTC
d_call: NA; j_call: TRBJ1-2; v_call: TRBV27; clone_size: NA; cdr3_aa: CASTPGLGTLNYGYTF; cdr3_nt: TGTGCCAGCACTCCAGGGTTAGGGACTCTAAACTATGGCTACACCTTC
d_call: NA; j_call: TRBJ2-1; v_call: TRBV4-1; clone_size: few; cdr3_aa: CASSQWQGIRNEQFF; cdr3_nt: TGCGCCAGCAGCCAATGGCAGGGGATACGCAATGAGCAGTTCTTC
d_call: NA; j_call: TRBJ1-5; v_call: TRBV10-3; clone_size: many; cdr3_aa: CAISKSGDNQPQHF; cdr3_nt: TGTGCCATCAGTAAATCAGGGGACAATCAGCCCCAGCATTTT
d_call: TRBD1; j_call: TRBJ1-4; v_call: TRBV28; clone_size: once; cdr3_aa: CASSGQAEKLFF; cdr3_nt: TGTGCCAGCAGCGGACAGGCTGAAAAACTGTTTTTT
d_call: NA; j_call: TRBJ1-3; v_call: TRBV11-2; clone_size: NA; cdr3_aa: CASSSGQSSGNTIYF; cdr3_nt: TGTGCCAGCAGCAGTGGACAGAGCTCTGGAAACACCATATATTTT
d_call: TRBD2; j_call: TRBJ2-3; v_call: TRBV30; clone_size: once; cdr3_aa: CAWRPAAGLAGDLTDTQYF; cdr3_nt: TGTGCCTGGAGGCCCGCCGCGGGTTTAGCGGGGGACCTCACAGATACGCAGTATTTT
d_call: TRBD1; j_call: TRBJ2-2; v_call: TRBV7-6; clone_size: NA; cdr3_aa: CASSSQGWNTGELFF; cdr3_nt: TGTGCCAGCAGCTCACAGGGGTGGAACACCGGGGAGCTGTTTTTT
d_call: NA; j_call: TRBJ1-3; v_call: TRBV5-1; clone_size: once; cdr3_aa: CASREGSGNTIYF; cdr3_nt: TGCGCCAGCAGGGAGGGCTCTGGAAACACCATATATTTT
d_call: TRBD1; j_call: TRBJ2-5; v_call: TRBV6-2/TRBV6-3; clone_size: once; cdr3_aa: CASSYMGQGVSLETQYF; cdr3_nt: TGTGCCAGCAGTTACATGGGACAGGGTGTTTCATTGGAGACCCAGTACTTC
d_call: NA; j_call: TRBJ2-2; v_call: TRBV9; clone_size: NA; cdr3_aa: CASSVEHRIIGGELFF; cdr3_nt: TGTGCCAGCAGCGTAGAACACAGAATAATCGGCGGGGAGCTGTTTTTT
d_call: TRBD1; j_call: TRBJ2-4; v_call: TRBV6-5; clone_size: NA; cdr3_aa: CASSLDRVVNIQYF; cdr3_nt: TGTGCCAGCAGCCTGGACAGGGTAGTAAACATTCAGTACTTC
d_call: TRBD1; j_call: TRBJ1-6; v_call: TRBV6-5; clone_size: NA; cdr3_aa: CASSYHTGENSPLHF; cdr3_nt: TGTGCCAGCAGTTATCACACAGGGGAGAATTCACCCCTCCACTTT
d_call: NA; j_call: TRBJ1-2; v_call: TRBV6-5; clone_size: NA; cdr3_aa: CASRTGLQWGYTF; cdr3_nt: TGTGCCAGCAGGACAGGTCTTCAGTGGGGCTACACCTTC
d_call: TRBD1; j_call: TRBJ1-2; v_call: TRBV27; clone_size: NA; cdr3_aa: CASRPTGGGYTF; cdr3_nt: TGTGCCAGCAGGCCAACAGGGGGTGGCTACACCTTC
d_call: NA; j_call: TRBJ1-1; v_call: TRBV27; clone_size: NA; cdr3_aa: CASSLSSGVNTEAFF; cdr3_nt: TGTGCCAGCAGTTTATCGTCAGGGGTGAACACTGAAGCTTTCTTT
d_call: NA; j_call: TRBJ1-4; v_call: TRBV5-6; clone_size: once; cdr3_aa: CASSPKGVFGEKLFF; cdr3_nt: TGTGCCAGCAGCCCAAAAGGGGTTTTTGGTGAAAAACTGTTTTTT
d_call: TRBD2; j_call: TRBJ2-1; v_call: TRBV7-2; clone_size: NA; cdr3_aa: CASSLELGLVGGNEQFF; cdr3_nt: TGTGCCAGCAGCTTAGAATTAGGGCTAGTGGGGGGGAATGAGCAGTTCTTC
d_call: NA; j_call: TRBJ2-7; v_call: TRBV30; clone_size: NA; cdr3_aa: CAWSNYEQYF; cdr3_nt: TGTGCCTGGAGCAACTACGAGCAGTACTTC
d_call: NA; j_call: TRBJ1-3; v_call: TRBV28; clone_size: NA; cdr3_aa: CASSPGALLSGNTIYF; cdr3_nt: TGTGCCAGCAGTCCAGGGGCGCTCCTCTCTGGAAACACCATATATTTT
d_call: NA; j_call: TRBJ1-1; v_call: TRBV2; clone_size: NA; cdr3_aa: CGRGMNTEAFF; cdr3_nt: TGTGGCCGGGGTATGAACACTGAAGCTTTCTTT
d_call: NA; j_call: TRBJ1-4; v_call: TRBV30; clone_size: NA; cdr3_aa: CAWSGGEKLFF; cdr3_nt: TGTGCCTGGAGTGGAGGAGAAAAACTGTTTTTT
d_call: NA; j_call: TRBJ1-5; v_call: TRBV7-9; clone_size: NA; cdr3_aa: CASSLGQGNQPQHF; cdr3_nt: TGTGCCAGCAGCTTAGGTCAGGGAAATCAGCCCCAGCATTTT
d_call: NA; j_call: TRBJ1-5; v_call: TRBV24-1; clone_size: once; cdr3_aa: CATSEGDQPQHF; cdr3_nt: TGTGCCACCAGTGAAGGGGATCAGCCCCAGCATTTT
d_call: TRBD1; j_call: TRBJ2-3; v_call: TRBV29-1; clone_size: NA; cdr3_aa: CSVEGGTGPTDTQYF; cdr3_nt: TGCAGCGTTGAAGGGGGGACAGGACCCACAGATACGCAGTATTTT
d_call: NA; j_call: TRBJ1-6; v_call: TRBV7-8; clone_size: NA; cdr3_aa: CASSSPEDYNSPLHF; cdr3_nt: TGTGCCAGCAGCTCCCCCGAGGACTATAATTCACCCCTCCACTTT
d_call: NA; j_call: TRBJ1-2; v_call: TRBV6-5; clone_size: NA; cdr3_aa: CASRVPGDTEYGYTF; cdr3_nt: TGTGCCAGCAGAGTGCCTGGGGACACCGAATATGGCTACACCTTC
d_call: TRBD1; j_call: TRBJ2-1; v_call: TRBV30; clone_size: NA; cdr3_aa: CAWRLKGQGGYNEQFF; cdr3_nt: TGTGCCTGGAGGCTGAAGGGACAGGGTGGCTACAATGAGCAGTTCTTC
d_call: TRBD2; j_call: TRBJ2-3; v_call: TRBV4-2; clone_size: NA; cdr3_aa: CASSPNSGGMVDTQYF; cdr3_nt: TGTGCCAGCAGCCCCAATAGCGGGGGGATGGTGGATACGCAGTATTTT
d_call: NA; j_call: TRBJ1-2; v_call: TRBV7-9; clone_size: NA; cdr3_aa: CASSLPRDYGYTF; cdr3_nt: TGTGCCAGCAGCTTACCCCGGGACTATGGCTACACCTTC
d_call: NA; j_call: TRBJ2-3; v_call: TRBV27; clone_size: NA; cdr3_aa: CASSWGLRGITDTQYF; cdr3_nt: TGTGCCAGCAGTTGGGGGTTGAGGGGGATCACAGATACGCAGTATTTT
d_call: NA; j_call: TRBJ1-5; v_call: TRBV28; clone_size: NA; cdr3_aa: CASGGPRRFQPQHF; cdr3_nt: TGTGCCAGCGGAGGACCCCGAAGGTTTCAGCCCCAGCATTTT
d_call: NA; j_call: TRBJ1-6; v_call: TRBV19; clone_size: once; cdr3_aa: CASTASRGLYSPLHF; cdr3_nt: TGTGCCAGTACGGCTTCCAGGGGCTTATATTCACCCCTCCACTTT
d_call: NA; j_call: TRBJ1-1; v_call: TRBV9; clone_size: once; cdr3_aa: CASSVEGVHGNTEAFF; cdr3_nt: TGTGCCAGCAGCGTAGAGGGGGTCCATGGGAACACTGAAGCTTTCTTT
d_call: TRBD1; j_call: TRBJ2-4; v_call: TRBV2; clone_size: NA; cdr3_aa: CASSDLDRENKNIQYF; cdr3_nt: TGTGCCAGCAGTGATCTTGACAGGGAAAACAAAAACATTCAGTACTTC